This TCR beta chain was retrieved from a study of shared clonotypes between healthy human individuals (dated by TCRdb to about 2020). At the level of the whole study: Three men and two women, aged 18 to 49 years, made up the cohort. Libraries were prepared and TCR repertoires were sequenced by different laboratories using diverse techniques, in order to increase sequencing depth and limit assay-specific biases. Per donor, three plates each were used for CD4 naive and CD4 memory, two for CD8 naive, and one for CD8 memory. Blood TCR repertoires of about 5 healthy adults were deeply sequenced to estimate repertoire size and the extent of clonotype sharing between individuals. Per donor, leukapheresis produced somewhere between about 0.85 and 10 billion PBMCs. The research as a whole found: Pairwise subsampling indicated that sequencing depth was expected to affect the degree of clonotype sharing among donors. Because the study included only a small number of donors, the genetic and exposure-history diversity represented was limited. Sampling was limited to blood, and TCR repertoires in tissue likely differ from TCR repertoires in blood. Across several donors, around 5% of naive CD4, 3.5% of naive CD8, about 2.3% of memory CD4, and approximately 0.42% of memory CD8 clonotypes were shared. Even with the large sequencing depth, rarefaction of the sorted-subset datasets indicated that sequencing was incomplete. Clonotypes shared by all four sorted-subset donors showed higher generation probabilities than non-shared clonotypes. Estimated clonotype richness was generally larger for naive than for memory subsets.

TCR CDR3 regions were amplified from genomic DNA by multiplex PCR using the deep immunoSEQ assay. Extracted genomic DNA from each cell subset was spread evenly across all wells of several immunoSEQ 96-well plates, with each plate serving as a replicate. For sorted subsets, roughly 200 ng of genomic DNA, equivalent to around 29,000 T cell genomes, went into each replicate PCR. Purified libraries were measured with a Qubit 3.0 fluorometer, size-checked on a Bioanalyzer 2100, and measured again with the KAPA Library Quantification kit. Every immunoSEQ 96-well plate was sequenced on a separate single-read 150-cycle Illumina NextSeq 550 flow cell. The authors' pipeline ran thus. The immunoSEQ output contained only junctional sequences without quality scores, so filtering could not match that applied to full-length reads. Sequences were annotated with PyIR, a Python wrapper for IgBLAST v1.9, and V/J genes and CDR3 were assigned using IMGT germline references. Any read was removed if the V/J assignment was weak (E-value above 1e-6), the CDR3 was missing, or the read contained stop codons, out-of-frame junctions, or ambiguous translated residues. V3J clonotypes were defined as sequences sharing the same inferred V gene, J gene, and CDR3 amino acid sequence. Percentage overlap between repertoires was calculated by dividing the number of shared unique clonotypes by the size of the smaller repertoire. Three approaches were used to assess repertoire richness: RTK rarefaction, the Chao1 estimator, and Recon v2.1 estimates of unobserved clonotypes. Generation probabilities for all TCRbeta clonotypes obtained by the gDNA method from several donors were computed using OLGA. The immuneACCESS repertoire file appears here via TCRdb, limited to in-frame rearrangements. These files lack a portion of the clones; in checked studies, under half of the deficit traces to unresolved V genes, and the cause of the others is not known. For V, J and clone size, that table is used; D and trimming come from the DNA. The sample contains some 660,000 clones, roughly 72% of them found a single time. About 1.8% of the sample belongs to the ten largest clones.

CDR1 PRHDT and CDR2 FYEKMQ are derived from the germline V gene (reference sequence). The CDR3 runs 16 residues from the cysteine to the phenylalanine. The DNA shown is the 48-base CDR3, in frame from base 1. V trim: 4 bases; J trim: 0 bases; unmatched bases: 4. The donors were healthy, HIV-negative adults with no recently reported acute infections or vaccinations. All donors were Caucasian adults living in Nashville, Tennessee, USA. CD4+ T cells were enriched through magnetic negative selection, after which naive cells were positively selected on CD45RA and the remaining negative fraction served as the memory subset. Blood was obtained by leukapheresis, after which PBMCs were separated by Ficoll-Histopaque density gradient centrifugation and cryopreserved in liquid nitrogen vapor phase. Purity and quantity of every magnetically sorted T cell population were checked by analytical flow cytometry. From each sorted fraction, genomic DNA was isolated and quantified by UV absorbance on a Nanodrop 2000c.

Details on this clone: This clone's antigen is unknown. Base quality data are lacking; no much larger clone is found one base away.

The V and J segments used are TRBV13 and TRBJ2-3; the central 10 bases match TRBD2. The sample comprised memory CD4+ T cells sorted from blood. The cell subset or site label, as the study defines it: CD45RA-negative fraction. This sequence originates from a woman aged 25 to 39 in good health. Read as DNA, the sequence is TGTGCCAGCAGCTCAGCGGGAGGGACTAGCACAGATACGCAGTATTTT. Its coded protein is CASSSAGGTSTDTQYF.